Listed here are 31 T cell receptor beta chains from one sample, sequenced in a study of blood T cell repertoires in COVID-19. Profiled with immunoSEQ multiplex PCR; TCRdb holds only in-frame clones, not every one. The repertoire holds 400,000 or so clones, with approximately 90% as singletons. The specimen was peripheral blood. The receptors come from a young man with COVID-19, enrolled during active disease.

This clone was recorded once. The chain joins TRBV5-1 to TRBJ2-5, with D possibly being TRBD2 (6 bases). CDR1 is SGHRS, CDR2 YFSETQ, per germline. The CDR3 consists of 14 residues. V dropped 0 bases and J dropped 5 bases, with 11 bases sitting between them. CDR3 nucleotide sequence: TGCGCCAGCAGCTTGGGACTAGTCTTCGAGACCCAGTACTTC. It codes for CASSLGLVFETQYF. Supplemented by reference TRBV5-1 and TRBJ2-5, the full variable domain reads KAGVTQTPRYLIKTRGQQVTLSCSPISGHRSVSWYQQTPGQGLQFLFEYFSETQRNKGNFPGRFSGRQFSNSRSEMNVSTLELGDSALYLCASSLGLVFETQYFGPGTRLLVL.

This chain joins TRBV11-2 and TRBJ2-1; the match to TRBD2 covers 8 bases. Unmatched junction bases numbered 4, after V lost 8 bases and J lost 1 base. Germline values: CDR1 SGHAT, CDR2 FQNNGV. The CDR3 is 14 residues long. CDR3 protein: CASATGGSYNEQFF. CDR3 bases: TGTGCCAGCGCAACGGGGGGGTCCTACAATGAGCAGTTCTTC.

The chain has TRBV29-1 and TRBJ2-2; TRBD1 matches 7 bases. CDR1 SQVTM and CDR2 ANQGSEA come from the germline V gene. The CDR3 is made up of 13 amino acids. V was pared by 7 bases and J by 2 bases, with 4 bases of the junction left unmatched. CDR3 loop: CSADRVNTGELFF. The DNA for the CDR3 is TGCAGCGCCGACAGGGTCAACACCGGGGAGCTGTTTTTT.

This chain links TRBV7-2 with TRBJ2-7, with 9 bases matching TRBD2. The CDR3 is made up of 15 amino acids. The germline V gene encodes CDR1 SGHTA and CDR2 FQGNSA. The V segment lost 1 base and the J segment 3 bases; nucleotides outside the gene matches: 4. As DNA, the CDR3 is TGTGCCAGCAGCTTAGATCTAGCGGGACGCTACGAGCAGTACTTC. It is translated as CASSLDLAGRYEQYF.

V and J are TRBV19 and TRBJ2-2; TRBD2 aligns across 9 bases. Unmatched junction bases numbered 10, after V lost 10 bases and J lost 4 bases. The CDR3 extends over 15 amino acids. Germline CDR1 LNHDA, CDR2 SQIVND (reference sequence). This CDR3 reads CATDLGGRATGELFF. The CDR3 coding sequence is TGTGCCACCGACCTCGGCGGGAGGGCCACCGGGGAGCTGTTTTTT. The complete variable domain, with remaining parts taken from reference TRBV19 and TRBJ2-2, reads DGGITQSPKYLFRKEGQNVTLSCEQNLNHDAMYWYRQDPGQGLRLIYYSQIVNDFQKGDIAEGYSVSREKKESFPLTVTSAQKNPTAFYLCATDLGGRATGELFFGEGSRLTVL.

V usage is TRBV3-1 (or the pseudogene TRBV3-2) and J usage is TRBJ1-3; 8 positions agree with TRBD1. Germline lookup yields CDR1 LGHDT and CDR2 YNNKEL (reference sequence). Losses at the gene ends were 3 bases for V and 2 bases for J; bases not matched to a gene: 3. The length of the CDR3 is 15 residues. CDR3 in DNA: TGTGCCAGCAGCCATGGACAGGGTCCTGGAAACACCATATATTTT. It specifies CASSHGQGPGNTIYF.

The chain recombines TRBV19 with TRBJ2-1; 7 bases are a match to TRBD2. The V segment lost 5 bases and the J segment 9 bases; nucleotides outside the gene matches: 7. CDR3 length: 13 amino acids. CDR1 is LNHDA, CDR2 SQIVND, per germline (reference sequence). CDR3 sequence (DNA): TGTGCCAGTAGTCCGAGACTAGCACTTGAGCAGTTCTTC. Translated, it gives CASSPRLALEQFF. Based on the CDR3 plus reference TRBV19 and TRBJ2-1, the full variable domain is DGGITQSPKYLFRKEGQNVTLSCEQNLNHDAMYWYRQDPGQGLRLIYYSQIVNDFQKGDIAEGYSVSREKKESFPLTVTSAQKNPTAFYLCASSPRLALEQFFGPGTRLTVL.

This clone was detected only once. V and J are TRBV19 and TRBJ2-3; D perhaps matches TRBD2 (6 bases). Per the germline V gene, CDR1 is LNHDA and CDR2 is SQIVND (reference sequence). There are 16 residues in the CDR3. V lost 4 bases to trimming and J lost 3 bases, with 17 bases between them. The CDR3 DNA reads TGTGCCAGTAGTACGGGGAGACTAGGTTGGACAGATACGCAGTATTTT. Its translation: CASSTGRLGWTDTQYF.

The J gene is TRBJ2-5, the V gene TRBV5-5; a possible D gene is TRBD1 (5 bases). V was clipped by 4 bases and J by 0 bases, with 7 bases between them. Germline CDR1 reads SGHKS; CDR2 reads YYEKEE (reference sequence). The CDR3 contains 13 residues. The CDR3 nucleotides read TGTGCCAGCAGCCGGACATACCAAGAGACCCAGTACTTC. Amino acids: CASSRTYQETQYF.

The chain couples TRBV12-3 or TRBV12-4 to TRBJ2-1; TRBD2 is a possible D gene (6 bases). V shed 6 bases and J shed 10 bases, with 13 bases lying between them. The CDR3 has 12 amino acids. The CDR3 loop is CASSTHLAEQFF. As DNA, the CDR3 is TGTGCCAGCAGCACCCACCTAGCGGAGCAGTTCTTC.

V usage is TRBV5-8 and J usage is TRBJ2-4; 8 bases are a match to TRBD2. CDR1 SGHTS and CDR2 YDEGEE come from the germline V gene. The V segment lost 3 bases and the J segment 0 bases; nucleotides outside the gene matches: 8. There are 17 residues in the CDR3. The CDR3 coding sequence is TGTGCCAGCAGCTCGCGGGGGGCCCAACTAGCCAAAAACATTCAGTACTTC. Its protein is CASSSRGAQLAKNIQYF.

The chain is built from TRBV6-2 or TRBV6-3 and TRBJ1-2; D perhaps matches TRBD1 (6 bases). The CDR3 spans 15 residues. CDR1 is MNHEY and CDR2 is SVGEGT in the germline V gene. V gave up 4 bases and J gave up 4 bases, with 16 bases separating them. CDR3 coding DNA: TGTGCCAGCAGTTCACGTCGCGGACAGATCTATGGCTACACCTTC. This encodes CASSSRRGQIYGYTF.

The CDR3 is CASSPIPPQGDYTF. CDR3 nucleotide sequence: TGTGCCAGCAGTCCCATTCCGCCCCAGGGTGACTACACCTTC. V gene TRBV28 combines with J gene TRBJ1-2, with D possibly matching TRBD1 (5 bases). Between the trimmed V and J ends, which lost 5 bases and 10 bases, there was a span of 20 bases. This CDR3 is built from 14 residues. Germline CDR1 reads MDHEN; CDR2 reads SYDVKM.

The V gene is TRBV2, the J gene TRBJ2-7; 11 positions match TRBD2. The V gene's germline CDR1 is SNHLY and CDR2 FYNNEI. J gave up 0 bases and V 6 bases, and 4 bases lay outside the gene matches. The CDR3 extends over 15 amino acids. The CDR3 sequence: CASRASGGLSYEQYF. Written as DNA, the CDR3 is TGTGCCAGCAGGGCTAGCGGGGGGCTCTCCTACGAGCAGTACTTC.

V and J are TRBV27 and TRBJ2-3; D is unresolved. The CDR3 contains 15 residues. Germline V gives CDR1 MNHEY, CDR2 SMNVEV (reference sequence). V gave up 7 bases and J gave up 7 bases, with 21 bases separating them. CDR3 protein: CASTAKLFPQYTQYF. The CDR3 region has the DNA TGTGCCAGCACTGCGAAGCTCTTCCCCCAATATACGCAGTATTTT.

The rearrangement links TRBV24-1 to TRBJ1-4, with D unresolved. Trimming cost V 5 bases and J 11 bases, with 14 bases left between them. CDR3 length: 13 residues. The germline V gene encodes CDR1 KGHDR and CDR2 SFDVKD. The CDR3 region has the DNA TGTGCCACCAGTGTCTTGCCAACGGGGAAACTGTTTTTT. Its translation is CATSVLPTGKLFF.

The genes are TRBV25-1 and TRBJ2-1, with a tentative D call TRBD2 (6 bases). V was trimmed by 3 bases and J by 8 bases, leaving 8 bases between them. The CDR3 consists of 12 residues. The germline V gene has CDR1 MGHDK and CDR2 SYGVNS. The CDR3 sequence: CASSERGDEQFF. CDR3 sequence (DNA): TGTGCCAGCAGTGAGCGGGGAGATGAGCAGTTCTTC.

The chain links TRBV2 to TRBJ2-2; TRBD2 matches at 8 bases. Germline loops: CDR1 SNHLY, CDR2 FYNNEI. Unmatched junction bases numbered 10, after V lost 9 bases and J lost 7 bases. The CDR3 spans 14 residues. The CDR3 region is CARGEREYDGELFF. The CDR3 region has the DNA TGTGCCAGAGGAGAGCGGGAGTACGACGGGGAGCTGTTTTTT.

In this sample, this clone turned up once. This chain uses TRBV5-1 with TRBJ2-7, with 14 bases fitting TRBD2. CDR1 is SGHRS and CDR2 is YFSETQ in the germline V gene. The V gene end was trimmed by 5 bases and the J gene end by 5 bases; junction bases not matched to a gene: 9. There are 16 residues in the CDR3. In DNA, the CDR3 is TGCGCCAGCAGTGCCGGACTAGCGGGAGGAGCCCACGAGCAGTACTTC. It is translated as CASSAGLAGGAHEQYF. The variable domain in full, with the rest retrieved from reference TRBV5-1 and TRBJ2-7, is KAGVTQTPRYLIKTRGQQVTLSCSPISGHRSVSWYQQTPGQGLQFLFEYFSETQRNKGNFPGRFSGRQFSNSRSEMNVSTLELGDSALYLCASSAGLAGGAHEQYFGPGTRLTVT.

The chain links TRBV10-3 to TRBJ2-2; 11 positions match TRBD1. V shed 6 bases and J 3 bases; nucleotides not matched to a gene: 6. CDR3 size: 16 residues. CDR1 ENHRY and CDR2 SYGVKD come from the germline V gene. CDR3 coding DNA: TGTGCCATCAGCCCGGACAGGGGGCTCTACACCGGGGAGCTGTTTTTT. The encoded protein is CAISPDRGLYTGELFF.

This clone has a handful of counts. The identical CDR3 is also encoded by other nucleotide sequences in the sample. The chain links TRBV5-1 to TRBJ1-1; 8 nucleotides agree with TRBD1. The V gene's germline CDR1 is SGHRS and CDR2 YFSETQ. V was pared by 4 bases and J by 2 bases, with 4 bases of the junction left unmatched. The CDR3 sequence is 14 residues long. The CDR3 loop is CASSPDRGNTEAFF. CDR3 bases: TGCGCCAGCAGCCCCGACAGGGGCAACACTGAAGCTTTCTTT.

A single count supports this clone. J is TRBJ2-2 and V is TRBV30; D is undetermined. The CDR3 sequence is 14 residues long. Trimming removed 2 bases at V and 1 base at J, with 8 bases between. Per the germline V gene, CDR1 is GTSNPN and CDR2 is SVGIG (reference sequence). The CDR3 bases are TGTGCCTGGAGTACCCTCAGGAACACCGGGGAGCTGTTTTTT. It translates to CAWSTLRNTGELFF. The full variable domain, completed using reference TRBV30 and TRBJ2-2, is SQTIHQWPATLVQPVGSPLSLECTVEGTSNPNLYWYRQAAGRGLQLLFYSVGIGQISSEVPQNLSASRPQDRQFILSSKKLLLSDSGFYLCAWSTLRNTGELFFGEGSRLTVL.

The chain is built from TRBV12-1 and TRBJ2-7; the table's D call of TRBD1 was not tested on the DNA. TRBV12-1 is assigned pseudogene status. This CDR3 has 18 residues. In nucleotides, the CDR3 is TGTGCCAGCAGCTTTGCGCGGACGGGGACAGGGGGTTTCCACGAGCAGTACTTC. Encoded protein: CASSFARTGTGGFHEQYF.

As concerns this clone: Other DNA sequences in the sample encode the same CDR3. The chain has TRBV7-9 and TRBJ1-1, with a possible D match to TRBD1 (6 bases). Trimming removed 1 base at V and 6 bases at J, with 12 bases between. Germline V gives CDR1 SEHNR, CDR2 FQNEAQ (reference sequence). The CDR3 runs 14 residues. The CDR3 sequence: CASSLVAGAAEAFF. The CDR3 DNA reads TGTGCCAGCAGCTTAGTGGCGGGGGCGGCTGAAGCTTTCTTT.

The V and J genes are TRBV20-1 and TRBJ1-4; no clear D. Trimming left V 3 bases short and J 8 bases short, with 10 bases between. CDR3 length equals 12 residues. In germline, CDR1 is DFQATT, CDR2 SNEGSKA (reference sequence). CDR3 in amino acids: CSASNSGEKLFF. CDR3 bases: TGCAGTGCTAGTAACAGTGGGGAAAAACTGTTTTTT.

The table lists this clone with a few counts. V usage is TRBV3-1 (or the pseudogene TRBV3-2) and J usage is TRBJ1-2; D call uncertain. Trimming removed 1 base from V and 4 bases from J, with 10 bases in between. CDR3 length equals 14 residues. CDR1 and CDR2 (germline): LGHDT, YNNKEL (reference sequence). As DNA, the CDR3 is TGTGCCAGCAGCCAAGCTTCAGGTTTCTATGGCTACACCTTC. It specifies CASSQASGFYGYTF.

The CDR3 reads CASSETGGNQPQHF. Here the CDR3 DNA reads TGTGCCAGCAGTGAGACAGGGGGAAACCAGCCCCAGCATTTT. The J gene is TRBJ1-5, the V gene TRBV6-1; 9 bases map to TRBD1. In germline, CDR1 is MNHNS, CDR2 SASEGT. This CDR3 has 14 amino acids. Trimming took 3 bases from V and 7 from J; bases not matched to a gene: 4.

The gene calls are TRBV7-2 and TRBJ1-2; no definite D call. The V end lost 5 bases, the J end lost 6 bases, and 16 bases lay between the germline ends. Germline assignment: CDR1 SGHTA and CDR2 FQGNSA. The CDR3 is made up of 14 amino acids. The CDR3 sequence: CASSPRTRADGYTF. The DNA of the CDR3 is TGTGCCAGCAGCCCTCGGACGAGGGCTGATGGCTACACCTTC.

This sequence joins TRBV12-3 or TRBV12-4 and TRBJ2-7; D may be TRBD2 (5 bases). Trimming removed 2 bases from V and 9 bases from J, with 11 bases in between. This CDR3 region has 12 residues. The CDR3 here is CASSLLVEVQYF. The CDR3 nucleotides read TGTGCCAGCAGTTTATTAGTGGAGGTGCAGTACTTC.

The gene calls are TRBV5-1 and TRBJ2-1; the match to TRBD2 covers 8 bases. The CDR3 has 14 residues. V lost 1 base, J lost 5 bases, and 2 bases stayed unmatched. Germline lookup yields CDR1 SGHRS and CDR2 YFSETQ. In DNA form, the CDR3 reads TGCGCCAGCAGCTTGAGCGGGAGAAACAATGAGCAGTTCTTC. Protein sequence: CASSLSGRNNEQFF.

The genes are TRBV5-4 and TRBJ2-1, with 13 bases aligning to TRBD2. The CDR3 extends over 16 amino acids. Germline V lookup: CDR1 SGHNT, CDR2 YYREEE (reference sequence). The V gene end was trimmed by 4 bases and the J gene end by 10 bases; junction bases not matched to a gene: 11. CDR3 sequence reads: CASSTPGLAGEREQFF. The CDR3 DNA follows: TGTGCCAGCAGCACACCCGGACTAGCGGGGGAGAGGGAGCAGTTCTTC.